The source of this TCR beta chain is a study of T cell repertoires in aging, cancer and after chemotherapy. Rearranged V-D-J TRB sequences were amplified with a mixed TRB-A/B primer pool. One entry per CDR3 protein results from TCRdb running MiXCR on the multiplex PCR reads. The table has about 11,000 distinct CDR3 sequences, 25% to 30% seen once. V lost 5 bases and J 1 base, leaving 12 bases between the germline ends. The CDR3 runs to 14 residues. Germline loops: CDR1 SQVTM, CDR2 ANQGSEA. This clonotype counts as medium-sized. Amplification of TCR beta used genomic DNA extracted from peripheral blood.

Specimen: blood. The genes are TRBV29-1 and TRBJ1-5, with no clear D. The receptor comes from a human donor in good health. The CDR3 coding sequence is TGCAGCGTTCCCCAGTACACAAGCAATCAGCCCCAGCATTTT. Translation: CSVPQYTSNQPQHF.